Presented here are 22 T cell receptor beta chains from one specimen sequenced in a study of blood T cell repertoires in COVID-19 (dated by TCRdb to 2019 to 2021). Library creation used the immunoSEQ multiplex PCR assay. TCRdb stores this immuneACCESS table with in-frame sequences only. Part of the clones is absent; in the studies checked, under half of the shortfall reflects unresolved V genes, and no reason is known for the rest. A total of roughly 86,000 clones appear in this sample, more than 75% of them only once. Clones ranked in the top ten supply about 5% of the sample. What was sequenced was peripheral blood. Receptor source: a man aged 45-65 years with active or convalescent COVID-19.

V is TRBV5-6 and J is TRBJ1-3; 7 bases map to TRBD1. Trimming removed 2 bases from V and 2 bases from J; junction bases left unmatched: 4. The CDR3 runs 15 residues. Germline CDR1 is SGHDT and CDR2 is YYEEEE. The CDR3 loop is CASSFNQGAGNTIYF. Written as DNA, the CDR3 is TGTGCCAGCAGCTTCAACCAGGGGGCTGGAAACACCATATATTTT.

This clone came up once. This chain links TRBV11-2 with TRBJ1-1; 7 bases map to TRBD1. There are 17 residues in the CDR3. The germline gives CDR1 SGHAT, CDR2 FQNNGV. Unmatched junction bases numbered 12, after V lost 4 bases and J lost 1 base. CDR3 nucleotides: TGTGCCAGCAGCTCTCGGGCTCAGGGGGTGACGAACACTGAAGCTTTCTTT. This sequence encodes CASSSRAQGVTNTEAFF.

The chain couples TRBV5-4 to TRBJ2-3; D remains unclear. Germline assignment: CDR1 SGHNT and CDR2 YYREEE (reference sequence). CDR3 length: 11 amino acids. CDR3 sequence: CEVAFTDTQYF. In DNA, the CDR3 is TGTGAGGTAGCCTTCACAGATACGCAGTATTTT.

The chain joins TRBV24-1 to TRBJ1-1; D remains ambiguous. CDR1 is KGHDR and CDR2 is SFDVKD in the germline V gene. CDR3 size: 14 residues. Between the trimmed V and J ends, which lost 4 bases and 1 base, there was a span of 9 bases. CDR3 region: CATSDYVQNTEAFF. The CDR3 bases are TGTGCCACCAGTGACTACGTCCAGAACACTGAAGCTTTCTTT.

The chain has TRBV28 and TRBJ2-6, with 7 bases that match TRBD1. V lost 5 bases and J lost 5; bases outside the gene matches: 15. The CDR3 contains 18 residues. Germline values: CDR1 MDHEN, CDR2 SYDVKM. CDR3 region: CASSPPGQASMRANVLTF. As DNA, the CDR3 is TGTGCCAGCAGTCCTCCCGGACAGGCGTCTATGAGGGCCAACGTCCTGACTTTC.

The CDR3 DNA is TGTGCCAGCCGGGCGGGAGCAACTAATGAAAAACTGTTTTTT. Translating it yields CASRAGATNEKLFF. The chain recombines TRBV3-1 (or the pseudogene TRBV3-2) with TRBJ1-4; D is ambiguous. CDR1 is LGHDT and CDR2 is YNNKEL in the germline V gene (reference sequence). Trimming took off 8 bases at V and 0 bases at J, with 10 bases between the two ends. This CDR3 has 14 amino acids.

The chain is built from TRBV4-3 and TRBJ2-7, with D unclear. The V gene lost 0 bases and the J gene lost 0 bases, with 6 bases spanning the gap. The germline gives CDR1 LGHNA, CDR2 YSLEER. The CDR3 runs to 14 residues. The DNA for the CDR3 is TGCGCCAGCAGCCAAGAGTCGGTCTCCTACGAGCAGTACTTC. Its translation: CASSQESVSYEQYF.

This clone was seen only a few times. This rearrangement joins TRBV3-1 (or the pseudogene TRBV3-2) to TRBJ2-2; unclear D gene. The CDR3 sequence is 13 residues long. V lost 0 bases, J lost 6 bases, and 5 bases lay in between. The germline gives CDR1 LGHDT, CDR2 YNNKEL (reference sequence). CDR3 sequence: CASSQDVAGELFF. The CDR3 coding sequence is TGTGCCAGCAGCCAAGACGTCGCCGGGGAGCTGTTTTTT.

The J gene is TRBJ1-2, the V gene TRBV25-1; 9 bases align to TRBD1. Germline CDR1 and CDR2: MGHDK and SYGVNS. The CDR3 runs to 15 residues. J was trimmed by 8 bases and V by 1 base; bases with no gene match: 8. The CDR3 DNA follows: TGTGCCAGCAGTGAATCGACAGGGGGGACTTACGGCTACACCTTC. Protein product: CASSESTGGTYGYTF.

The genes are TRBV27 and TRBJ1-4; D gene ambiguous. The CDR3 spans 13 residues. V lost 10 bases and J 3 bases, leaving 12 bases between the germline ends. The germline V gene encodes CDR1 MNHEY and CDR2 SMNVEV (reference sequence). CDR3 loop: CATSRDANEKLFF. For the CDR3, the DNA is TGTGCCACCTCGAGGGATGCTAATGAAAAACTGTTTTTT.

The chain combines TRBV30 with TRBJ1-5; possible D gene TRBD1, 6 bases. Germline CDR1 GTSNPN, CDR2 SVGIG (reference sequence). The CDR3 is made up of 16 amino acids. Trimming removed 1 base at V and 2 bases at J, with 15 bases between. The CDR3 region has the DNA TGTGCCTGGAGTGGTACAGGGAGTGGGGGCAATCAGCCCCAGCATTTT. It yields the protein CAWSGTGSGGNQPQHF.

This chain joins TRBV10-2 and TRBJ1-1; the D is unclear. This CDR3 is built from 13 residues. Trimming took 3 bases from V and 7 from J, leaving 12 bases between them. Germline loops: CDR1 WSHSY, CDR2 SAAADI. DNA of the CDR3: TGCGCCAGCAGTGAAGGAGAAGCGCTTGAAGCTTTCTTT. This translates into CASSEGEALEAFF.

The chain uses TRBV28 and TRBJ1-5; D gene ambiguous. This CDR3 is built from 12 residues. Per germline, CDR1 MDHEN and CDR2 SYDVKM. V was shortened by 7 bases and J by 6 bases, with 10 bases between the two germline ends. The CDR3 loop is CASTMGVQPQHF. The DNA of the CDR3 is TGTGCCAGCACCATGGGAGTTCAGCCCCAGCATTTT.

This clone has just one count. The V call is TRBV18, the J call TRBJ2-3; TRBD2 agrees at 16 bases. There are 18 residues in the CDR3. The ends lost 3 bases at V and 4 bases at J; junction bases unmatched: 7. The V gene's germline CDR1 is KGHSH and CDR2 LQKENI. CDR3 in DNA: TGTGCCAGCTCACCCCTCGGGACTAGCGGGGGGGCCCCAGATACGCAGTATTTT. It yields the protein CASSPLGTSGGAPDTQYF.

The rearrangement joins TRBV12-3 or TRBV12-4 to TRBJ2-7; the D gene is possibly TRBD1 (6 bases). The germline V and J ends were trimmed by 5 bases and 7 bases, with 9 bases remaining between them. The CDR3 has 11 residues. The DNA of the CDR3 is TGTGCCAGCAGTCTTGGACAGGAGCAGTACTTC. Protein product: CASSLGQEQYF.

The chain recombines TRBV28 with TRBJ2-7; perhaps TRBD1 as D (5 bases). V was trimmed by 5 bases and J by 3 bases, leaving 11 bases between them. CDR3 length: 13 residues. Germline V lookup: CDR1 MDHEN, CDR2 SYDVKM. This chain's CDR3 is CASSQTANYEQYV. The CDR3 coding sequence is TGTGCCAGCAGTCAGACAGCCAACTACGAGCAGTACGTC.

The chain joins TRBV27 to TRBJ2-7; 8 bases match TRBD2. V shed 6 bases, J shed 4 bases, and the junction held 8 bases outside the gene matches. CDR3 length equals 14 residues. The germline CDR1 and CDR2 sequences are MNHEY and SMNVEV (reference sequence). The CDR3 nucleotides read TGTGCCAGCAGGGCCATAGCGGGGTTGTACGAGCAGTACTTC. Translation: CASRAIAGLYEQYF.

The chain uses TRBV12-3 or TRBV12-4 and TRBJ2-1, with D perhaps matching TRBD2 (6 bases). Trimming took off 6 bases at V and 10 bases at J, with 16 bases between the two ends. The CDR3 is 13 amino acids. Here the CDR3 reads CASSRTGVEEQFF. The CDR3 DNA reads TGTGCCAGCAGCCGGACGGGGGTTGAGGAGCAGTTCTTC.

The V gene is TRBV19, the J gene TRBJ2-1; D is possibly TRBD1 (5 bases). Germline V gives CDR1 LNHDA, CDR2 SQIVND (reference sequence). The V gene lost 1 base and the J gene lost 9 bases, with 16 bases spanning the gap. The CDR3 extends over 15 amino acids. The CDR3 coding sequence is TGTGCCAGTAGTATAGGAGCCAGGGAAGTTGGTGAGCAGTTCTTC. Translation gives CASSIGAREVGEQFF.

The rearrangement joins TRBV5-8 to TRBJ1-1, with no clear D. The CDR3 has 15 amino acids. Trimming pared 0 bases from V and 1 base from J, leaving 10 bases between. Per the germline V gene, CDR1 is SGHTS and CDR2 is YDEGEE. CDR3 in DNA: TGTGCCAGCAGCTTGGTTGAAACGAGGAACACTGAAGCTTTCTTT. Amino acid sequence: CASSLVETRNTEAFF.

The chain links TRBV7-2 to TRBJ2-6, with TRBD1 matching 10 bases. Germline V gene data show CDR1 as SGHTA and CDR2 as FQGNSA. Trimming cost V 4 bases and J 3 bases; bases outside gene matches: 6. This CDR3 spans 17 amino acids. As DNA, the CDR3 is TGTGCCAGCAGCTCTCGGGACAGGGGAGGTGGGGCCAACGTCCTGACTTTC. Translating it yields CASSSRDRGGGANVLTF.

This chain joins TRBV18 and TRBJ2-6; no reliable D call. The V end lost 6 bases, the J end lost 7 bases, and 7 bases lay between the germline ends. CDR1 and CDR2 from the germline V gene are KGHSH and LQKENI. The CDR3 loop spans 12 amino acids. The CDR3 loop reads CASSPIANVLTF. CDR3 nucleotide sequence: TGTGCCAGCTCTCCTATAGCCAACGTCCTGACTTTC.